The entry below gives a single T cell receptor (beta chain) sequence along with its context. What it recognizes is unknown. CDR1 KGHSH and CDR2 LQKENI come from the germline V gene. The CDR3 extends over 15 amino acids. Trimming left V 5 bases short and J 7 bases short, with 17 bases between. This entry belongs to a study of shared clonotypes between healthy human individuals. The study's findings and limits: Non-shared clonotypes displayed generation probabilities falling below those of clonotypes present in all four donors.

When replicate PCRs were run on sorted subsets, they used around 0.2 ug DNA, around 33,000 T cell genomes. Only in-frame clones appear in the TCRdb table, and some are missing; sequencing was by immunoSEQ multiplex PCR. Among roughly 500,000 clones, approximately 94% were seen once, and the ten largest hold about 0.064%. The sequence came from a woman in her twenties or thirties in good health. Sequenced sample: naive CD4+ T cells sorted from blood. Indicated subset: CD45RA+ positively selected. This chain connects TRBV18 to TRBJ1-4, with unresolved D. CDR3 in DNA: TGTGCCAGCTCATCTACAGATACGGCGGGTGAAAAACTGTTTTTT. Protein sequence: CASSSTDTAGEKLFF.